Listed below are T cell receptor beta chains from one sample, sequenced in a study of beta chain features in type 1 diabetes. Here immunoSEQ multiplex PCR was the method, and the copy in TCRdb shows in-frame clones only, minus some. The table has 50,000 to 70,000 clones, roughly half seen once; the top ten hold 2.6%. Sequences were obtained from Tregs from blood. These receptors all stem from a middle-aged woman with type 1 diabetes. Each CDR3 is given with its conserved first and last residue. Each record gives: D gene, clone size, J gene, V gene, CDR3 protein, CDR3 DNA. D genes are given only for firm matches. Some rows mark clone size as missing; the rest say once, few, many or name a class of expanded clone.

NA | NA | TRBJ2-1 | TRBV6-5 | CASSYSRVNEQFF | TGTGCCAGCAGTTACTCACGGGTGAATGAGCAGTTCTTC
NA | NA | TRBJ2-4 | TRBV5-4 | CASSFLQGLKNIQYF | TGTGCCAGCAGCTTTTTACAGGGACTAAAAAACATTCAGTACTTC
NA | NA | TRBJ1-1 | TRBV7-7 | CASSLDMNTEAFF | TGTGCTAGCAGCTTAGACATGAACACTGAAGCTTTCTTT
NA | NA | TRBJ2-5 | TRBV5-1 | CASSRAGLKETQYF | TGCGCCAGCAGCCGTGCGGGGTTAAAAGAGACCCAGTACTTC
TRBD2 | NA | TRBJ2-7 | TRBV5-1 | CASSVTGGSADEQYF | TGCGCCAGCAGCGTAACGGGCGGGAGTGCCGACGAGCAGTACTTC
NA | NA | TRBJ2-5 | TRBV6-5 | CASSYHEGTQYF | TGTGCCAGCAGTTATCACGAGGGGACCCAGTACTTC
TRBD1 | NA | TRBJ1-1 | TRBV19 | CASTLGKGARAFF | TGTGCCAGTACCCTCGGAAAGGGGGCTAGAGCTTTCTTT
NA | NA | TRBJ2-1 | TRBV6-6 | CASSSFSDPKPGEQFF | TGTGCCAGCAGTTCCTTTTCGGACCCCAAACCAGGGGAGCAGTTCTTC
NA | NA | TRBJ2-1 | TRBV5-1 | CASSLGGPLYNEQFF | TGCGCCAGCAGCTTGGGGGGGCCGTTATACAATGAGCAGTTCTTC
NA | NA | TRBJ2-1 | TRBV1 | CTSSHFPTSGRAGSSYNEQFF | TGCACCAGCAGCCATTTTCCGACTAGCGGGAGGGCCGGGAGCTCCTACAATGAGCAGTTCTTC
NA | few | TRBJ1-2 | TRBV9 | CASSVGDTGTYGYTF | TGTGCCAGCAGCGTAGGTGATACAGGGACCTATGGCTACACCTTC
NA | NA | TRBJ2-2 | TRBV4-3 | CASSRAQDGELFF | TGCGCCAGCAGCCGGGCCCAAGATGGGGAGCTGTTTTTT
TRBD1 | NA | TRBJ2-5 | TRBV15 | CATRDRNQETQYF | TGTGCCACCCGGGACAGAAATCAAGAGACCCAGTACTTC
NA | NA | TRBJ1-1 | TRBV5-1 | CASRGSGSEAFF | TGCGCCAGCAGGGGGTCGGGGTCTGAAGCTTTCTTT
NA | NA | TRBJ1-1 | TRBV19 | CASSPGGYGAFF | TGTGCCAGTAGTCCTGGCGGATACGGAGCTTTCTTT
NA | NA | TRBJ2-3 | TRBV5-1 | CASSLTPERTDTQYF | TGCGCCAGCAGCTTGACTCCCGAGCGCACAGATACGCAGTATTTT
TRBD1 | NA | TRBJ1-4 | TRBV4-3 | CASSLQGATNEKLFF | TGCGCCAGCAGCTTACAGGGGGCAACTAATGAAAAACTGTTTTTT